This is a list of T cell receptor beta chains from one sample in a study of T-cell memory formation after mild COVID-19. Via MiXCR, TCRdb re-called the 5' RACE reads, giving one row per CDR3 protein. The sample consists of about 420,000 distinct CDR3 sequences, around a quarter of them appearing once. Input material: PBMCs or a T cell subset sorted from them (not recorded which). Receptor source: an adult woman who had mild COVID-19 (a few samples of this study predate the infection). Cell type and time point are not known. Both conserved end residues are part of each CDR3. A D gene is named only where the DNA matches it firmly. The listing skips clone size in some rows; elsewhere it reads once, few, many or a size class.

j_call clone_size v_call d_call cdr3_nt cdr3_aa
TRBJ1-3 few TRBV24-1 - TGTGCCACCAGTGATTCCGCCGGCACCATATATTTT CATSDSAGTIYF
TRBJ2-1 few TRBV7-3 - TGTGCCAGCAGCTTAGGTGCGGGCTACAATGAGCAGTTCTTC CASSLGAGYNEQFF
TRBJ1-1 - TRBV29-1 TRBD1 TGCAGCGTTGATCAGGGGGACACTGAAGCTTTCTTT CSVDQGDTEAFF
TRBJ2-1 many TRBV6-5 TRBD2 TGTGCCAGCAGCCCTAGCGGGGGAGGGGATGAGCAGTTCTTC CASSPSGGGDEQFF
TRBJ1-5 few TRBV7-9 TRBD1 TGTGCCAGCAGCCCGGGACAGGGAAATAATCAGCCCCAGCATTTT CASSPGQGNNQPQHF
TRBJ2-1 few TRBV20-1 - TGCAGTGCTCGCCCTTCTGGGGGAAGTTACAATGAGCAGTTCTTC CSARPSGGSYNEQFF
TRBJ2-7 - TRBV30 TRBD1 TGTGCCTGGAGTTTGAGGGGGCTCTCAACATACGAGCAGTACTTC CAWSLRGLSTYEQYF
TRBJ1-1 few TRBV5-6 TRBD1 TGTGCCAGCAGCCGAACCGGGACAGGGTATAGTGAAGCTTTCTTT CASSRTGTGYSEAFF
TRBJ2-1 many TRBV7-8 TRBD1 TGTGCCAGCAGCCGCGGGACAGGGGGCAATGAGCAGTTCTTC CASSRGTGGNEQFF
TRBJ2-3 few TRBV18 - TGTGCCAGCTCACCACCGGAAAGGGTATACACAGATACGCAGTATTTT CASSPPERVYTDTQYF
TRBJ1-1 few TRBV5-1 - TGCGCCAGCAGCGGAGGGAGACAGTCAGGTGGAGCTTTCTTT CASSGGRQSGGAFF
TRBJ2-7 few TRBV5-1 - TGCGCCAGCAGCACCGGGACATCAGGTGATAGGCAGTACTTC CASSTGTSGDRQYF
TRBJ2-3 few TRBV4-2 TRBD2 TGTGCCAGCAGCCAAGATCGATCGGGGGGGCCGAGCACAGATACGCAGTATTTT CASSQDRSGGPSTDTQYF
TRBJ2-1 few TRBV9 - TGTGCCAGCAGCGCGTTGGGGAACTCCTACAATGAGCAGTTCTTC CASSALGNSYNEQFF
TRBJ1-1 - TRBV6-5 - TGTGCCAGCAGTTTGTCGCCGGGACACCAAAAAGCTTTCTTT CASSLSPGHQKAFF
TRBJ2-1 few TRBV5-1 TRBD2 TGCGCCAGCAGCAGACTAGCGGGGGGTTCCTCCTACAATGAGCAGTTCTTC CASSRLAGGSSYNEQFF
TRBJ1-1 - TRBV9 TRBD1 TGTGCCAGCAGCGTAGGTCACAGGGGGAACACTGAAGCTTTCTTT CASSVGHRGNTEAFF
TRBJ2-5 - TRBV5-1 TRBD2 TGCGCCAGCAGCCTCACTAGCGGGGGGTCCCAAGAGACCCAGTACTTC CASSLTSGGSQETQYF
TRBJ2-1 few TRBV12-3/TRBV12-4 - TGTGCCAGCACCCCCGGTAGGGGGGACTACAATGAGCAGTTCTTC CASTPGRGDYNEQFF
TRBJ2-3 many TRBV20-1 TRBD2 TGCAGTGCTAGAACCCCCGGGACTAGCGGGAGTACCGATACGCAGTATTTT CSARTPGTSGSTDTQYF
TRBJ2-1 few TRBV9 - TGTGCCAGCAGCGGGGGGTACCAGCTTAGTGAGCAGTTCTTC CASSGGYQLSEQFF
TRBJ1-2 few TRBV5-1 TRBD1 TGCGCCAGCAGCTTGGCCACGGCCAGGGGGAGCTACACCTTC CASSLATARGSYTF
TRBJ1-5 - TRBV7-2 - TGTGCCAGCAGCTTAGCGCCCACAGATAATCAGCCCCAGCATTTT CASSLAPTDNQPQHF
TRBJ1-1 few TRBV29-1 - TGCAGCGTTGAAGTTGGATCAGAAGCTTTCTTT CSVEVGSEAFF
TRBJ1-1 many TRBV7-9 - TGTGCCAGCAGGGATGCGGACAGAACAGCTTTCTTT CASRDADRTAFF